These 10 T cell receptor beta chains were all obtained from the same sample, sequenced in a study of T cell clonality in common variable immunodeficiency. Findings of the study overall: Common variable immunodeficiency TCR beta sequences reportedly had fewer deletions and N-nucleotide insertions.

Data came from immunoSEQ multiplex PCR; TCRdb stores just in-frame clones and leaves some out. Recorded here are tens of thousands of clones, none singletons. These TCRs' antigens remain unknown. Sequenced input: peripheral blood mononuclear cells. Every receptor here comes from a human donor with common variable immunodeficiency.

In its sample, this clone was seen many times. The CDR3 end is not reached by the read, which stops 3 residues before it; the germline J gene fills it in. The chain combines TRBV6-2 or TRBV6-3 with TRBJ1-1; no definite D call. Trimming took 4 bases from V and 7 from J, leaving 7 bases between them. The CDR3 is made up of 11 amino acids. The V gene's germline CDR1 is MNHEY and CDR2 SVGEGT. CDR3 DNA (partial): TGTGCCAGCAGTTCCCCCATTGAA. As protein: CASSSPIE. The CDR3 as a whole reads CASSSPIEAFF.

There are many counts of this clone. The CDR3 is cut off 3 residues early in the read; its end comes from the germline J gene. The chain is built from TRBV29-1 and TRBJ1-2, with 7 bases that match TRBD1. The V segment lost 6 bases and the J segment 1 base; nucleotides outside the gene matches: 8. Germline V gives CDR1 SQVTM, CDR2 ANQGSEA. The CDR3 extends over 14 amino acids. The sequenced CDR3 bases are TGCAGCGTGGATGGACAGGAAGATAACTATGGC. Protein product: CSVDGQEDNYG. The CDR3, in full, reads CSVDGQEDNYGYTF. Drawing the rest from reference TRBV29-1 and TRBJ1-2, the complete variable domain is SAVISQKPSRDICQRGTSLTIQCQVDSQVTMMFWYRQQPGQSLTLIATANQGSEATYESGFVIDKFPISRPNLTFSTLTVSNMSPEDSSIYLCSVDGQEDNYGYTFGSGTRLTVV.

This clone was recorded many times. Read sequence stops 3 residues before the CDR3 end, and the germline J gene provides the missing end. The chain has TRBV18 and TRBJ2-7; TRBD2 aligns across 7 bases. V shed 5 bases and J 3 bases; nucleotides not matched to a gene: 4. The V gene's germline CDR1 is KGHSH and CDR2 LQKENI. CDR3 length: 13 residues. The part of the CDR3 DNA that was read is TGTGCCAGCTCAGGGGGGGGAAACTACGAG. Its protein product is CASSGGGNYE. The whole CDR3 protein reads CASSGGGNYEQYF.

This clone was observed at least ten times. The observed sequence ends 3 residues before the CDR3 terminus, with the missing tail filled in from the germline J gene. The chain couples TRBV2 to TRBJ1-6; 10 nucleotides align to TRBD1. The CDR3 has 15 residues. Germline assignment: CDR1 SNHLY and CDR2 FYNNEI. V shed 6 bases, J shed 3 bases, and the junction held 2 bases outside the gene matches. CDR3 DNA, as far as it was read: TGTGCCAGCAGGGGACAGGGGCACTATAATTCACCC. Protein: CASRGQGHYNSP. The whole CDR3 is CASRGQGHYNSPLHF. The variable domain in full, completed from reference TRBV2 and TRBJ1-6, reads EPEVTQTPSHQVTQMGQEVILRCVPISNHLYFYWYRQILGQKVEFLVSFYNNEISEKSEIFDDQFSVERPDGSNFTLKIRSTKLEDSAMYFCASRGQGHYNSPLHFGNGTRLTVT.

At least ten counts were recorded for this clone. The read gets to within 3 residues of the CDR3 end, and the germline J gene fills in the rest. V gene TRBV4-1 combines with J gene TRBJ2-7, with 10 bases fitting TRBD1. V lost 1 base, J lost 5 bases, and 5 bases stayed unmatched. This CDR3 is built from 15 residues. CDR1 and CDR2 (germline): MGHRA, YSYEKL. CDR3: CASSQGGTGVDEQYF. Incomplete CDR3 DNA: TGCGCCAGCAGCCAAGGCGGGACAGGGGTGGACGAG.

In its sample, this clone was seen many times. The CDR3 end is not reached by the read, which stops 3 residues before it; the germline J gene fills it in. The chain combines TRBV19 with TRBJ1-6, with 8 bases identical to TRBD1. V lost 5 bases to trimming and J lost 9 bases; unmatched junction nucleotides: 6. This CDR3 contains 14 residues. The germline gives CDR1 LNHDA, CDR2 SQIVND (reference sequence). CDR3 in amino acids: CASSWTGLSSPLHF. The DNA read from the CDR3 is TGTGCCAGTAGTTGGACAGGGCTAAGTTCACCC.

This clone was detected ten times or more. The DNA ends 3 residues before the CDR3 does, and the rest of the CDR3 is filled in from the germline J gene. The chain links TRBV12-3 or TRBV12-4 to TRBJ1-1, with D perhaps matching TRBD1 (6 bases). The CDR3 sequence is 13 residues long. V was trimmed by 6 bases and J by 1 base, leaving 9 bases between them. CDR3 residues: CASSADRNTEAFF. The sequenced part of the CDR3 DNA is TGTGCCAGCAGCGCGGACAGGAACACTGAA.

This clone was seen ten or more times. The CDR3 goes on 3 residues after the read ends, and that part is filled in from the germline J gene. The chain carries TRBV2 and TRBJ1-1; TRBD1 is a possible D gene (5 bases). Germline loops: CDR1 SNHLY, CDR2 FYNNEI. The CDR3 is made up of 13 amino acids. Trimming took 4 bases from V and 5 from J, leaving 11 bases between them. The CDR3: CASSAVRETEAFF. The CDR3 bases that were read are TGTGCCAGCAGTGCCGTCAGGGAAACTGAA.

This clone was recorded many times. The CDR3 goes on 3 residues after the read ends, and that part is filled in from the germline J gene. The chain couples TRBV28 to TRBJ2-3; 14 nucleotides match TRBD2. After removal of 4 bases from V and 2 bases from J, the junction contained 5 bases not matched to a gene. The germline CDR1 and CDR2 sequences are MDHEN and SYDVKM. The CDR3 has 17 amino acids. CDR3 bases read: TGTGCCAGCAGTTCTGGGACTAGCGGGGGACTCACAGATACG. Encoded protein: CASSSGTSGGLTDT. The whole CDR3 sequence reads CASSSGTSGGLTDTQYF.

This clone was counted ten times or more. CDR3 bases read: TGCAGTGCTAGCGGGGGGCCCTACTCCTACAATGAG. This encodes CSASGGPYSYNE. The entire CDR3 sequence reads CSASGGPYSYNEQFF. The genes are TRBV20-1 and TRBJ2-1, with a possible D match to TRBD2 (7 bases). The DNA ends 3 residues before the CDR3 does, and the rest of the CDR3 is filled in from the germline J gene. Trimming took off 3 bases at V and 0 bases at J, with 12 bases between the two ends. The CDR3 loop spans 15 amino acids. Germline loops: CDR1 DFQATT, CDR2 SNEGSKA (reference sequence).